This T cell receptor beta chain was sequenced during a study of T cell responses to AZD1222 COVID-19 vaccine. Study conclusions and caveats: Reports say nearly half of spike-specific TCRs go after unmutated variant regions. Increased Spike-specific TCR breadth and depth were observed after two AZD1222 doses. Donors in the cohort were predominantly white British and more often female, and clonal diversity was possibly underestimated.

Trimming removed 4 bases from V and 6 bases from J, with 22 bases in between. Germline values: CDR1 LGHNA, CDR2 YNFKEQ. CDR3 length: 18 residues. Turning to this clone: Its antigen is currently unknown.

Libraries were prepared by immunoSEQ multiplex PCR; TCRdb keeps only in-frame clonotypes and omits some of them. The table includes about 77,000 clones, approximately 92% detected once. The source of this sequence is an adult who received the AZD1222 COVID-19 vaccine. The specimen was peripheral blood, collected 28 days after the second AZD1222 dose. The chain recombines TRBV4-2 with TRBJ1-6; no firm D call. DNA of the CDR3: TGTGCCAGCAGCCCAAGATTTCCCCGGACCAACGCTAATTCACCCCTCCACTTT. Translation gives CASSPRFPRTNANSPLHF.